This T cell receptor beta chain was sequenced for a study of blood T cell repertoires in COVID-19. Study background: Collection of acute and convalescent COVID-19 samples took place in the United States, Italy and Spain.

V was cut by 3 bases and J by 3 bases, with 8 bases left in between. The CDR3 length is 13 residues. The germline gives CDR1 KGHSH, CDR2 LQKENI. Sequenced by immunoSEQ multiplex PCR; TCRdb stores in-frame clones only, minus some. The sample records 250,000 or so clones, 88% being singletons. The chain is built from TRBV18 and TRBJ1-2; no definite D call. The sequence was obtained from a woman in her sixties with acute or convalescent COVID-19. Sequencing was performed on peripheral blood. The CDR3 sequence: CASSPDGDYGYTF. The CDR3 nucleotides are TGTGCCAGCTCACCGGACGGGGACTATGGCTACACCTTC.